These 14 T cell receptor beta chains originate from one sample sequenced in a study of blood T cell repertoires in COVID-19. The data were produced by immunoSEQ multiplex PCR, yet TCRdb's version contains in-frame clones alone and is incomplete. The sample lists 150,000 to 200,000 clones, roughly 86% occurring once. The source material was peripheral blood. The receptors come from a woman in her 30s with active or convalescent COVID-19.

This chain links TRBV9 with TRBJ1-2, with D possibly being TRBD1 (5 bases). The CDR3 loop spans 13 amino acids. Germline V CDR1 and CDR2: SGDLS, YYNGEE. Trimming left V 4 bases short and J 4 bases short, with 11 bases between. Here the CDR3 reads CASSTTGIYGYTF. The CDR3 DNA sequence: TGTGCCAGCAGCACCACAGGTATCTATGGCTACACCTTC. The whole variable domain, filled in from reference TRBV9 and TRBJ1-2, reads DSGVTQTPKHLITATGQRVTLRCSPRSGDLSVYWYQQSLDQGLQFLIQYYNGEERAKGNILERFSAQQFPDLHSELNLSSLELGDSALYFCASSTTGIYGYTFGSGTRLTVV.

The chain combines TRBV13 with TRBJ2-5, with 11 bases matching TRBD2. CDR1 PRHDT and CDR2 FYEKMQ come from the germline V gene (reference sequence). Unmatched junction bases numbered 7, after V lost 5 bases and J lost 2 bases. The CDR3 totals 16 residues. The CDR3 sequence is CASSPRLAGSQETQYF. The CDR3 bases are TGTGCCAGCAGCCCGCGACTAGCGGGAAGTCAAGAGACCCAGTACTTC.

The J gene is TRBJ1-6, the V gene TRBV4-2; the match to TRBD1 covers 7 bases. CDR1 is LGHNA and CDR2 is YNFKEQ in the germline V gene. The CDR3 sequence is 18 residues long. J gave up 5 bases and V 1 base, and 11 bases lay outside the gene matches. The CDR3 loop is CASSQAPSSGQNNSPLHF. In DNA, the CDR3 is TGTGCCAGCAGCCAAGCACCATCGTCGGGACAGAATAATTCACCCCTCCACTTT.

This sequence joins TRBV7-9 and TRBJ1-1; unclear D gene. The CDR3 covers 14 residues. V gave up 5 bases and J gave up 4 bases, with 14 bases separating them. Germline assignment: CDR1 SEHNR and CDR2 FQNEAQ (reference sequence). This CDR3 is CASSHHAGGTEAFF. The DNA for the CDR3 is TGTGCCAGCAGCCACCACGCCGGTGGCACTGAAGCTTTCTTT.

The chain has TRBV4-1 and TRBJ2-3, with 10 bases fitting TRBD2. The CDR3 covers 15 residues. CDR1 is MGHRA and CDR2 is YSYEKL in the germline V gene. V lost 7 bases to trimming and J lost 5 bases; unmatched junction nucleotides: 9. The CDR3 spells CASTLRAGGRDTQYF. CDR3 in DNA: TGCGCCAGCACCCTGCGAGCGGGGGGGCGAGATACGCAGTATTTT.

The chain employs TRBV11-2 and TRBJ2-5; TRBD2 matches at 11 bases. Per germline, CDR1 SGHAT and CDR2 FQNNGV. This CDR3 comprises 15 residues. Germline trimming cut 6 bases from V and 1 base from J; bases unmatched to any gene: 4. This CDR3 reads CASRLAGGLQETQYF. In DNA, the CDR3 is TGTGCCAGCAGGCTAGCGGGGGGACTCCAAGAGACCCAGTACTTC.

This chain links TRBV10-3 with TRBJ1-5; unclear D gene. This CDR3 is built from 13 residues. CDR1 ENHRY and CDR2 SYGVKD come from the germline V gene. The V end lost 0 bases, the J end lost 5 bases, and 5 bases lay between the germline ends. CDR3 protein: CAISESSDQPQHF. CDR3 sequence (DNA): TGTGCCATCAGTGAGTCGTCCGATCAGCCCCAGCATTTT.

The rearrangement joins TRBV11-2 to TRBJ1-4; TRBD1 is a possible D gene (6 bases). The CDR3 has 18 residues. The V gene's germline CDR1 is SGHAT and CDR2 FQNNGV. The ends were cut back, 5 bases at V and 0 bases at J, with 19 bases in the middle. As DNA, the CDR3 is TGTGCCAGCAGCACCCCAGGACAGACCTTTGCAACTAATGAAAAACTGTTTTTT. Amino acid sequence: CASSTPGQTFATNEKLFF.

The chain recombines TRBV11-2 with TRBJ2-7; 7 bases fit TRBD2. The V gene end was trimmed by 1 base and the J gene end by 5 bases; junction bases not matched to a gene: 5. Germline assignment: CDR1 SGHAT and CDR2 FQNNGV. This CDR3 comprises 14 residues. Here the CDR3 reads CASSLVWGRDEQYF. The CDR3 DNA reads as TGTGCCAGCAGCTTAGTTTGGGGGAGGGACGAGCAGTACTTC.

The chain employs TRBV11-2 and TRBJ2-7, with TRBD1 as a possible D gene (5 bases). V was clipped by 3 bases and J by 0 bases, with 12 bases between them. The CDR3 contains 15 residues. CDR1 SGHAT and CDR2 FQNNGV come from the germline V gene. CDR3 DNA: TGTGCCAGCAGCTTGGGCAGGGAAAGCTCCTACGAGCAGTACTTC. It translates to CASSLGRESSYEQYF.

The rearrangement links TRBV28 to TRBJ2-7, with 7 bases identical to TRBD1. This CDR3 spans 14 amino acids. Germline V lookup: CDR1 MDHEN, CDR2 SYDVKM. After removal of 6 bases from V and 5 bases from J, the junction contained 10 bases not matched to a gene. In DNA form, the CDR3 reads TGTGCCAGCAGCTTCCCCGGGACAGCCAACGAGCAGTACTTC. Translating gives CASSFPGTANEQYF.

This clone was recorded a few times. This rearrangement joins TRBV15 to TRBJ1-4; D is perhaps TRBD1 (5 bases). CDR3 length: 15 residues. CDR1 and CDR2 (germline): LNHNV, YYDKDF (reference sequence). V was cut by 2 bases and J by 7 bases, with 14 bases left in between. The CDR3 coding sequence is TGTGCCACCAGCAGAATGAGGCAGGGTGGTGAAAAACTGTTTTTT. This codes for CATSRMRQGGEKLFF.

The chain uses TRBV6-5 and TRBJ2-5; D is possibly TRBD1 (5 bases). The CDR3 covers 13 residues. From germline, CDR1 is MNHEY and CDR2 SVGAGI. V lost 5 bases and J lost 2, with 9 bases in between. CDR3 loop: CASSRTSQETQYF. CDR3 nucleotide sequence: TGTGCCAGCAGTAGGACAAGTCAAGAGACCCAGTACTTC.

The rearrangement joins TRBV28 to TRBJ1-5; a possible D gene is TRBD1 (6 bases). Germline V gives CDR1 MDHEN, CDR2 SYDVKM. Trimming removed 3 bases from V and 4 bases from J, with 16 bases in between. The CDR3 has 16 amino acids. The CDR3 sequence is CASSFPPDRLNQPQHF. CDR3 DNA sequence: TGTGCCAGCAGTTTCCCACCCGACAGGTTAAATCAGCCCCAGCATTTT.